This passage covers 29 T cell receptor beta chains from one sample sequenced in a study of shared clonotypes between healthy human individuals. Libraries were prepared by immunoSEQ multiplex PCR; TCRdb keeps only in-frame clonotypes and omits some of them. The sample includes some 1 million clones, more than 65% of them seen just once. Material: memory CD4+ T cells sorted from blood. The subset is: CD45RA-negative fraction. The source is a man younger than 35 in good health.

The chain uses TRBV7-2 and TRBJ2-7; TRBD1 agrees at 10 bases. J lost 7 bases, V lost 5 bases, and 5 bases had no gene match. The germline gives CDR1 SGHTA, CDR2 FQGNSA. This CDR3 is built from 13 residues. The CDR3 loop is CASSPGQGREQYF. The DNA of the CDR3 is TGTGCCAGCAGCCCGGGACAGGGGCGAGAGCAGTACTTC.

This chain connects TRBV5-1 to TRBJ1-1; maybe TRBD1 (6 bases). The V end lost 3 bases, the J end lost 5 bases, and 17 bases lay between the germline ends. Germline V lookup: CDR1 SGHRS, CDR2 YFSETQ. There are 15 residues in the CDR3. CDR3 loop: CASSSQGAPRTEAFF. The CDR3 DNA follows: TGCGCCAGCAGCTCACAGGGCGCCCCGAGGACTGAAGCTTTCTTT.

The V and J genes are TRBV7-2 and TRBJ2-7, with D possibly called TRBD1 or TRBD2 (5 bases each). The germline gives CDR1 SGHTA, CDR2 FQGNSA. The CDR3 covers 16 residues. V was clipped by 5 bases and J by 0 bases, with 17 bases between them. The DNA of the CDR3 is TGTGCCAGCAGCATGACCGGGACCGTTCACTCCTACGAGCAGTACTTC. Residues: CASSMTGTVHSYEQYF.

The chain recombines TRBV7-2 with TRBJ1-6; 7 bases line up with TRBD1. Germline CDR1 is SGHTA and CDR2 is FQGNSA. The CDR3 runs 16 residues. With 3 bases clipped from V and 8 bases from J, the junction kept 10 bases outside the gene matches. CDR3 in amino acids: CASSFPGQRVYSPLHF. The CDR3 DNA reads as TGTGCCAGCAGCTTCCCGGGACAGCGAGTCTATTCACCCCTCCACTTT.

The chain links TRBV19 to TRBJ2-7; 7 positions agree with TRBD1. V was pared by 1 base and J by 2 bases, with 5 bases of the junction left unmatched. This CDR3 is built from 15 residues. Germline values: CDR1 LNHDA, CDR2 SQIVND (reference sequence). CDR3 in DNA: TGTGCCAGTAGTATAGGGACAGGAGTCCCCTACGAGCAGTACTTC. Translated, it gives CASSIGTGVPYEQYF.

In its sample, this clone was seen a few times. This rearrangement joins TRBV30 to TRBJ2-7; D not resolved. V lost 0 bases, J lost 9 bases, and 12 bases lay in between. The CDR3 has 12 residues. Germline values: CDR1 GTSNPN, CDR2 SVGIG (reference sequence). CDR3 in DNA: TGTGCCTGGAGTGTACGCAAGGAAGGGCAGTACTTC. Protein product: CAWSVRKEGQYF.

This clone was recorded many times. This sample also contains other DNA sequences that code for the same CDR3. This chain uses TRBV28 with TRBJ2-7; 8 positions match TRBD1. The trim removed 4 bases at V and 1 base at J, leaving 6 bases unmatched. The germline V gene encodes CDR1 MDHEN and CDR2 SYDVKM. CDR3 size: 15 residues. The CDR3 reads CASSSAGTGSYEQYF. The CDR3 bases are TGTGCCAGCAGTTCTGCCGGGACAGGTTCCTACGAGCAGTACTTC.

V and J are TRBV6-1 and TRBJ1-5; D is undetermined. CDR1 MNHNS and CDR2 SASEGT come from the germline V gene. Deletions cut 6 bases from V and 4 bases from J, with 13 bases between. The CDR3 loop spans 14 amino acids. CDR3 protein: CASSSAPGNQPQHF. CDR3 nucleotides: TGTGCCAGCAGCTCCGCCCCGGGAAATCAGCCCCAGCATTTT.

This clone was detected many times. Other DNA sequences in the sample encode the same CDR3. The chain employs TRBV5-1 and TRBJ2-7, with 8 bases lining up with TRBD1. Germline V CDR1 and CDR2: SGHRS, YFSETQ. Unmatched junction bases numbered 7, after V lost 0 bases and J lost 5 bases. The CDR3 is 15 residues long. CDR3 residues: CASSLGAGGFDEQYF. CDR3 bases: TGCGCCAGCAGCTTGGGCGCAGGGGGCTTCGACGAGCAGTACTTC.

The chain recombines TRBV21-1 with TRBJ1-4; TRBD1 is taken as the D call from the table, unchecked against the DNA. TRBV21-1 is annotated as a pseudogene. The CDR3 is 14 amino acids. The CDR3 bases are TGTGCCAGCAGCAAAGAAGGGGGAAATGAAAAACTGTTTTTT. It translates to CASSKEGGNEKLFF.

This clone was found once. The V and J genes are TRBV5-1 and TRBJ2-5, with D possibly called TRBD1 or TRBD2 (7 bases each). CDR1 and CDR2 from the germline V gene are SGHRS and YFSETQ. The V gene lost 1 base and the J gene lost 2 bases, with 15 bases spanning the gap. The CDR3 contains 16 residues. The CDR3 loop reads CASSLYQGGPQETQYF. The CDR3 DNA reads TGCGCCAGCAGCTTGTATCAGGGGGGGCCTCAAGAGACCCAGTACTTC.

The V gene is TRBV12-5, the J gene TRBJ1-6; TRBD1 is a possible D gene (5 bases). This CDR3 has 15 amino acids. The V end was cut by 4 bases, the J end by 5 bases, with 12 bases between. Germline CDR1 and CDR2: LGHNT and FRNRAP. CDR3 sequence reads: CASGSGSGNNSPLHF. The CDR3 bases are TGTGCTAGTGGTTCAGGGTCAGGGAATAATTCACCCCTCCACTTT.

This clone was seen a single time. The gene calls are TRBV27 and TRBJ1-5; D unclear. The CDR3 sequence is 13 residues long. V lost 3 bases, J lost 5 bases, and 8 bases lay in between. In germline, CDR1 is MNHEY, CDR2 SMNVEV (reference sequence). The CDR3 region is CASSLKGDQPQHF. CDR3 coding DNA: TGTGCCAGCAGTTTGAAGGGAGATCAGCCCCAGCATTTT.

This clone was counted a few times. The chain joins TRBV28 to TRBJ1-1; no clear D. Deletions cut 3 bases from V and 7 bases from J, with 18 bases between. CDR1 is MDHEN, CDR2 SYDVKM, per germline. This CDR3 spans 15 amino acids. CDR3 loop: CASSFRGPAEGEAFF. CDR3 coding DNA: TGTGCCAGCAGTTTTAGAGGCCCCGCTGAGGGTGAAGCTTTCTTT. The complete variable domain, with remaining parts taken from reference TRBV28 and TRBJ1-1, reads DVKVTQSSRYLVKRTGEKVFLECVQDMDHENMFWYRQDPGLGLRLIYFSYDVKMKEKGDIPEGYSVSREKKERFSLILESASTNQTSMYLCASSFRGPAEGEAFFGQGTRLTVV.

V gene TRBV28 combines with J gene TRBJ2-2, with D maybe TRBD1 (6 bases). Germline loops: CDR1 MDHEN, CDR2 SYDVKM. The V gene lost 7 bases and the J gene lost 0 bases, with 15 bases spanning the gap. CDR3 size: 16 residues. CDR3 nucleotides: TGTGCCAGCATTAATTCCGGGACAACGAACACCGGGGAGCTGTTTTTT. It translates to CASINSGTTNTGELFF.

The J gene is TRBJ1-4, the V gene TRBV5-1, with a possible D match to TRBD1 (5 bases). Germline-derived CDR1 and CDR2 are SGHRS and YFSETQ. CDR3 length: 14 residues. Trimming shortened V by 5 bases and J by 8 bases, and 16 bases separated the two germline ends. CDR3 sequence reads: CASSQGGSREKLFF. CDR3 DNA: TGCGCCAGCAGTCAGGGAGGGAGCAGGGAAAAACTGTTTTTT.

The rearrangement links TRBV10-1 to TRBJ2-7, with D maybe TRBD1 (5 bases). V lost 3 bases, J lost 5 bases, and 11 bases lay in between. The germline CDR1 and CDR2 sequences are WNHNN and SYGVQD (reference sequence). CDR3 length equals 13 residues. The CDR3 spells CASSEPPGNEQYF. In DNA, the CDR3 is TGCGCCAGCAGTGAACCCCCAGGGAACGAGCAGTACTTC.

This clone was counted at least ten times. The V call is TRBV30, the J call TRBJ2-5; tentative D call: TRBD2 (5 bases). CDR1 GTSNPN and CDR2 SVGIG come from the germline V gene (reference sequence). The length of the CDR3 is 13 residues. Trimming removed 4 bases at V and 5 bases at J, with 14 bases between. The DNA for the CDR3 is TGTGCCTGGACTACTAGGGTTCGGGAGACCCAGTACTTC. It is translated as CAWTTRVRETQYF.

Points on this clone: The same CDR3 arises from other DNA sequences in this sample as well. The J gene is TRBJ1-3, the V gene TRBV10-2, with D unclear. V was clipped by 5 bases and J by 0 bases, with 8 bases between them. Germline CDR1 is WSHSY and CDR2 is SAAADI. CDR3 size: 14 residues. The CDR3 reads CASSPGTSGNTIYF. The CDR3 DNA reads TGCGCCAGCAGTCCCGGAACCTCTGGAAACACCATATATTTT.

The chain employs TRBV6-4 and TRBJ2-2; 11 bases align to TRBD2. The junction had 7 bases not matched to a gene; V was cut back by 6 bases and J by 1 base. This CDR3 is 17 amino acids long. Germline CDR1 and CDR2: MRHNA and SNTAGT. The CDR3 nucleotides read TGTGCCAGCAGGCCTAGCGGGGGGACAATGAACACCGGGGAGCTGTTTTTT. Amino acid sequence: CASRPSGGTMNTGELFF.

V and J are TRBV6-1 and TRBJ1-6; a possible D gene is TRBD1 (6 bases). Germline V lookup: CDR1 MNHNS, CDR2 SASEGT. This CDR3 spans 15 amino acids. Trimming pared 3 bases from V and 4 bases from J, leaving 10 bases between. The CDR3 is CASSDDRIYNSPLHF. Here the CDR3 DNA reads TGTGCCAGCAGTGACGACAGGATTTATAATTCACCCCTCCACTTT.

V is TRBV7-9 and J is TRBJ1-2, with 7 bases fitting TRBD1. Losses at the gene ends were 5 bases for V and 6 bases for J; bases not matched to a gene: 6. The CDR3 runs 13 residues. CDR1 is SEHNR and CDR2 is FQNEAQ in the germline V gene (reference sequence). Here the CDR3 reads CASSMRGLNGYTF. For the CDR3, the DNA is TGTGCCAGCAGCATGAGGGGGCTGAATGGCTACACCTTC.

The chain is built from TRBV11-2 and TRBJ1-1; the D gene is possibly TRBD1 (5 bases). Looked up from germline, CDR1 is SGHAT and CDR2 is FQNNGV. Trimming shortened V by 5 bases and J by 5 bases, and 21 bases separated the two germline ends. The CDR3 contains 16 residues. The CDR3 region is CASSLRPEGMRTEAFF. CDR3 in DNA: TGTGCCAGCAGCCTCCGCCCGGAGGGGATGAGGACTGAAGCTTTCTTT.

This chain connects TRBV6-5 to TRBJ1-1, with 11 bases matching TRBD1. V shed 2 bases and J 4 bases; nucleotides not matched to a gene: 3. Germline CDR1 reads MNHEY; CDR2 reads SVGAGI. The CDR3 has 15 amino acids. CDR3 sequence (DNA): TGTGCCAGCAGTTACCTCGGGACAGGGGGCACTGAAGCTTTCTTT. Translated, it gives CASSYLGTGGTEAFF.

The chain has TRBV28 and TRBJ1-6, with D possibly matching TRBD1 (6 bases). The CDR3 contains 19 residues. In germline, CDR1 is MDHEN, CDR2 SYDVKM. The ends were cut back, 5 bases at V and 0 bases at J, with 20 bases in the middle. As DNA, the CDR3 is TGTGCCAGCAGTGAGATACAGGGTCATACAAGCTCCTATAATTCACCCCTCCACTTT. It codes for CASSEIQGHTSSYNSPLHF.

In its sample, this clone was seen many times. The gene calls are TRBV4-2 and TRBJ2-1; D is undetermined. V lost 0 bases to trimming and J lost 2 bases, with 8 bases between them. CDR1 is LGHNA, CDR2 YNFKEQ, per germline. The CDR3 contains 15 residues. The CDR3 protein is CASSQEYEPYNEQFF. DNA of the CDR3: TGTGCCAGCAGCCAAGAGTATGAGCCCTACAATGAGCAGTTCTTC.

With respect to this clone: This sequence may be a read error, since a much larger clone differs from it by one base. The chain links TRBV6-6 to TRBJ2-5, with D perhaps TRBD2 (7 bases). The J call is in doubt because the DNA end fits TRBJ2-7 better. The CDR3 covers 14 residues. The V gene's germline CDR1 is MNHNY and CDR2 SVGAGI (reference sequence). The CDR3 DNA reads TGTGCCGGCAGTCCGCGGGGGCCAACCTCCGAGCAGTACTTC. Its translation: CAGSPRGPTSEQYF.

The chain carries TRBV30 and TRBJ1-2; D is unresolved. Germline values: CDR1 GTSNPN, CDR2 SVGIG (reference sequence). CDR3 length equals 12 residues. With 3 bases removed from V and 2 bases from J, the gap between germline ends came to 7 bases. The CDR3 DNA sequence: TGTGCCTGGAGGGGAGCGAACTATGGCTACACCTTC. Amino acid sequence: CAWRGANYGYTF. Looking up the rest from reference TRBV30 and TRBJ1-2 gives the full variable domain: SQTIHQWPATLVQPVGSPLSLECTVEGTSNPNLYWYRQAAGRGLQLLFYSVGIGQISSEVPQNLSASRPQDRQFILSSKKLLLSDSGFYLCAWRGANYGYTFGSGTRLTVV.

The chain is built from TRBV30 and TRBJ2-5; D is perhaps TRBD1 (5 bases). In germline, CDR1 is GTSNPN, CDR2 SVGIG (reference sequence). The CDR3 spans 13 residues. Deletions cut 2 bases from V and 3 bases from J, with 10 bases between. CDR3 sequence: CAWSRQREETQYF. The CDR3 DNA is TGTGCCTGGAGTCGACAGCGAGAAGAGACCCAGTACTTC.